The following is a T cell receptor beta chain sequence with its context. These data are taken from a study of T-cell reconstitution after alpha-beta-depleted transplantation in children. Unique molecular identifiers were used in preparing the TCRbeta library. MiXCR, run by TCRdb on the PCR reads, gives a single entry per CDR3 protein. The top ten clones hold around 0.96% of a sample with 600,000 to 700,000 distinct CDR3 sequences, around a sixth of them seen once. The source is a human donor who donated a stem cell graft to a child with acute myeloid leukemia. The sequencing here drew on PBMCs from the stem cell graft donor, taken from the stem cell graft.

CDR3 coding DNA: TGTGCCTGGACTCTGGGGGGAAGCGAGCAGTACTTC. This translates into CAWTLGGSEQYF. The chain uses TRBV30 and TRBJ2-7, with D tentatively TRBD2 (6 bases). Germline lookup yields CDR1 GTSNPN and CDR2 SVGIG (reference sequence). The CDR3 is 12 amino acids. Trimming took off 4 bases at V and 6 bases at J, with 13 bases between the two ends.